This T cell receptor (beta chain) was identified during a study of T cell repertoires in cytomegalovirus infection. Study-level information: In public TCR beta signatures, there were indications of both CMV infection and matching HLA type. Study-level findings and limits: In two of eight donors, the top clonotype was HLA-C-restricted CMV-specific. Totalled public TCR beta family frequency picked out people who carried CMV plus the relevant HLA.

To note about this clonotype: Its specificity is unknown.

The CDR3 is made up of 12 amino acids. Germline V lookup: CDR1 LGHDT, CDR2 YNNKEL (reference sequence). V lost 1 base and J 6 bases, leaving 6 bases between the germline ends. TCRdb re-derived calls from the reads in MiXCR, one entry per CDR3 protein. This repertoire shows fewer than 200,000 distinct CDR3 sequences, approximately 15% found once; its top ten account for 27%. The material sequenced was PBMCs. V gene TRBV3-1 combines with J gene TRBJ1-1; unclear D gene. The TCR was taken from a human donor in good health (CMV status not recorded). Some clones in this sample may be carry-over from other donors' samples. The DNA of the CDR3 is TGTGCCAGCAGCCAAGGTTCAGCTGAAGCTTTCTTT. Protein: CASSQGSAEAFF.